This is a list of T cell receptor beta chains from one sample in a study of T cells in Graves' hyperthyroidism and ophthalmopathy. TCRdb analysed the multiplex PCR reads with MiXCR anew, one entry per CDR3 protein. The sample holds approximately 640,000 distinct CDR3 sequences, less than 45% seen once. Sequencing used peripheral blood or thyroid tissue (not recorded which). The receptors were gathered from an adult man with Graves' disease, either hyperthyroidism or ophthalmopathy (not recorded which). Both conserved end residues are trimmed from each CDR3. Each record gives: J gene, clone size, D gene, V gene, CDR3 protein. D genes are given only for firm matches. Only some rows state a clone size, as once, few, many or a class for expanded clones.

TRBJ2-7 | - | TRBD1 | TRBV7-9 | ASSFRDRGLAYEQY
TRBJ1-4 | - | TRBD1 | TRBV5-4 | ASSSDREEKLF
TRBJ1-1 | - | - | TRBV7-6 | ASSPNSNTKAF
TRBJ1-2 | many | - | TRBV24-1 | ATSDLNYGYT
TRBJ1-6 | - | - | TRBV12-5 | ASGMIPLH
TRBJ1-4 | - | TRBD1 | TRBV20-1 | SAGTESSRVDEKLF
TRBJ2-7 | many | TRBD2 | TRBV15 | ATSNQRGGLYEQY
TRBJ1-1 | - | - | TRBV9 | ASSDRIRDEQF
TRBJ2-6 | - | TRBD2 | TRBV15 | ATSSESGGSGANVLT
TRBJ1-5 | many | - | TRBV19 | ATSRTGINQPQH
TRBJ1-4 | many | - | TRBV9 | ASSPGGAREKLF
TRBJ1-6 | - | - | TRBV7-9 | ASSLFGSSYNSPLH
TRBJ2-7 | many | - | TRBV5-1 | ASSPRGGGPYEQY
TRBJ1-4 | once | - | TRBV7-9 | ASSLVQYNEKLF
TRBJ1-1 | - | - | TRBV29-1 | SVESRLQLNTEAF
TRBJ1-4 | many | - | TRBV7-9 | ASSRTAQNEKLF
TRBJ1-2 | - | TRBD1 | TRBV20-1 | SVRASRDRGGYGYT
TRBJ1-2 | many | - | TRBV7-2 | ASSLVGHDYGYT
TRBJ2-7 | - | - | TRBV2 | ASSFYSQNYEQY
TRBJ2-7 | - | TRBD1 | TRBV15 | ATSKDRGTYEQY
TRBJ1-3 | few | - | TRBV19 | ASSKIGIGNTIY
TRBJ2-7 | many | - | TRBV20-1 | SARGPYEQY
TRBJ1-2 | many | - | TRBV7-3 | ASSLSSDSDYGYT
TRBJ1-2 | - | - | TRBV7-9 | ASSLDGSFGYT
TRBJ2-5 | many | - | TRBV12-3/TRBV12-4 | ASSRERSETQY
TRBJ1-5 | - | TRBD1 | TRBV7-8 | ASSHPNYDRDRHQPQH
TRBJ1-1 | many | - | TRBV2 | ASSEGWGRDTEAF
TRBJ1-2 | - | - | TRBV2 | ASSEGAIDSKH
TRBJ2-5 | - | - | TRBV10-1 | ASSEQRVPETQY
TRBJ2-7 | once | TRBD2 | TRBV2 | ASGGEGQY
TRBJ1-2 | few | - | TRBV5-5 | ASSLGLDRSNYGYT